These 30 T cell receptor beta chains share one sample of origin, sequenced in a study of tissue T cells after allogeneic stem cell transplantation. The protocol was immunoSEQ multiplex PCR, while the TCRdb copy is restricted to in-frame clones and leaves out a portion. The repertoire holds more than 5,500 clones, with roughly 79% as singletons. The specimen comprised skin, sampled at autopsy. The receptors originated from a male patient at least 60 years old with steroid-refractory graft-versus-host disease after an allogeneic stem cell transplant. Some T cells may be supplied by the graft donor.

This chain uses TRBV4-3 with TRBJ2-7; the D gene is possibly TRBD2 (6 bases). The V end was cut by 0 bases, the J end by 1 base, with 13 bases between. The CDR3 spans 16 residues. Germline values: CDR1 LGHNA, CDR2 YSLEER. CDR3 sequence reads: CASSQEAFGGSYEQYF. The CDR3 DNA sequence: TGCGCCAGCAGCCAAGAGGCTTTTGGGGGGTCCTACGAGCAGTACTTC.

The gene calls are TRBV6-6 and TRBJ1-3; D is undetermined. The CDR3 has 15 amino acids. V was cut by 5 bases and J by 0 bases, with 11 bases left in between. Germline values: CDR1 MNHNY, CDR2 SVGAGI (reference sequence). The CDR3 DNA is TGTGCCAGCAGTCAGCACGACACCTCTGGAAACACCATATATTTT. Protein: CASSQHDTSGNTIYF.

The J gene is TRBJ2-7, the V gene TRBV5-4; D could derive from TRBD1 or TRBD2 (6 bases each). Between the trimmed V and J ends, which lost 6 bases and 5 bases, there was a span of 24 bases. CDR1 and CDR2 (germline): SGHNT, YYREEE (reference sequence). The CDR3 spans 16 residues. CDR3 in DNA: TGTGCCAGCACCATGAGGAGGGGGTCCCTTCCGGACGAGCAGTACTTC. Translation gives CASTMRRGSLPDEQYF. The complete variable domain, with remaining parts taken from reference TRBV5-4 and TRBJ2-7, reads ETGVTQSPTHLIKTRGQQVTLRCSSQSGHNTVSWYQQALGQGPQFIFQYYREEENGRGNFPPRFSGLQFPNYSSELNVNALELDDSALYLCASTMRRGSLPDEQYFGPGTRLTVT.

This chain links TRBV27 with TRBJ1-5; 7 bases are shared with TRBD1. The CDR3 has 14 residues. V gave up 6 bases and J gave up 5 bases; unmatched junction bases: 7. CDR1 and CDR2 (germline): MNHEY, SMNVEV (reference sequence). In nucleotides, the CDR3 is TGTGCCAGCAGGACGACAGGGAGGGATCAGCCCCAGCATTTT. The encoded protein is CASRTTGRDQPQHF.

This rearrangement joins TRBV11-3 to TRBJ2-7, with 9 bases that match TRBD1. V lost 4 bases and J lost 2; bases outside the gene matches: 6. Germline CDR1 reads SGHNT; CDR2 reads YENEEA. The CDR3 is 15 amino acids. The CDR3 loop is CASSSSRDRAYEQYF. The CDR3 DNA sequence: TGTGCCAGCAGCTCAAGCCGGGACAGGGCCTACGAGCAGTACTTC.

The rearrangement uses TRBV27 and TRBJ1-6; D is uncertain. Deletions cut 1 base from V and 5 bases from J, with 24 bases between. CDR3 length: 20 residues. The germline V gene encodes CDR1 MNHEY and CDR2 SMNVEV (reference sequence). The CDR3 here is CASSLYVPSPTGSDNSPLHF. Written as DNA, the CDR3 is TGTGCCAGCAGTTTATATGTACCCTCCCCGACGGGCAGCGATAATTCACCCCTCCACTTT.

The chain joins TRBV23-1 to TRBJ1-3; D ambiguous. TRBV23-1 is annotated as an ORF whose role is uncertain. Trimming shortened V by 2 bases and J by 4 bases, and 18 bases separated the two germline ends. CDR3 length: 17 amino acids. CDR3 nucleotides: TGCGCCAGCAGTCAAAGAACTTACCCCGTGGGAGGAAACACCATATATTTT. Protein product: CASSQRTYPVGGNTIYF.

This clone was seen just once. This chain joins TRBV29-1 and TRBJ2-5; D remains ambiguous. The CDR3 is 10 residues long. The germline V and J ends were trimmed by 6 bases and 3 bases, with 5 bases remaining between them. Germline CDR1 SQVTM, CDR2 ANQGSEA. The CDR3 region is CSVQKETQYF. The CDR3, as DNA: TGCAGCGTGCAAAAAGAGACCCAGTACTTC. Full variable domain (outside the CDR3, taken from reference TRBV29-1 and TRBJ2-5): SAVISQKPSRDICQRGTSLTIQCQVDSQVTMMFWYRQQPGQSLTLIATANQGSEATYESGFVIDKFPISRPNLTFSTLTVSNMSPEDSSIYLCSVQKETQYFGPGTRLLVL.

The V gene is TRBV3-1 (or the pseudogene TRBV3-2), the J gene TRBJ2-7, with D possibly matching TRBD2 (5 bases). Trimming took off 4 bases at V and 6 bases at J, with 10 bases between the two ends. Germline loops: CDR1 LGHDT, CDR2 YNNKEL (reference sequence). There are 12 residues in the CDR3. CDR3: CASSPGEREQYF. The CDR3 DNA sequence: TGTGCCAGCAGCCCCGGGGAGCGCGAGCAGTACTTC.

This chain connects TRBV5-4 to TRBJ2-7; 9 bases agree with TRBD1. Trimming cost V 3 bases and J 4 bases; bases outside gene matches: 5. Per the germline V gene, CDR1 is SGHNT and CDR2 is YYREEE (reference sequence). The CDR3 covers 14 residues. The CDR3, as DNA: TGTGCCAGCAGCTCCCGGACAGGGGTGTACGAGCAGTACTTC. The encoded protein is CASSSRTGVYEQYF.

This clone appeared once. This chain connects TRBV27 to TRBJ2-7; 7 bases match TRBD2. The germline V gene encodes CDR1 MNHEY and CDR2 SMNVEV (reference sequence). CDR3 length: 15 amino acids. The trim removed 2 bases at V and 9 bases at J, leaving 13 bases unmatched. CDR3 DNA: TGTGCCAGCAGTTTAGTGGGGGGAGGGGCATTGGGGCAGTACTTC. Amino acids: CASSLVGGGALGQYF.

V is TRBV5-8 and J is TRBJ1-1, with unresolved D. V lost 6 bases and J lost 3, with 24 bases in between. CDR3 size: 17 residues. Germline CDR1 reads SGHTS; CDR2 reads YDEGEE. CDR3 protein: CASIRAVGIMLDTEAFF. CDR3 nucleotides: TGTGCCAGCATTCGGGCAGTGGGAATAATGCTAGACACTGAAGCTTTCTTT.

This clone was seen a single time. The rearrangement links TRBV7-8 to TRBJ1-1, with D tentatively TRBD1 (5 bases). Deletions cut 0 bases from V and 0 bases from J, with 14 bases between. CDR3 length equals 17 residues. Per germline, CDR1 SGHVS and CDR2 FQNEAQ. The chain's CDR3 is CASSLAVRGQVNTEAFF. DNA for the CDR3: TGTGCCAGCAGCTTAGCCGTGAGGGGTCAGGTGAACACTGAAGCTTTCTTT.

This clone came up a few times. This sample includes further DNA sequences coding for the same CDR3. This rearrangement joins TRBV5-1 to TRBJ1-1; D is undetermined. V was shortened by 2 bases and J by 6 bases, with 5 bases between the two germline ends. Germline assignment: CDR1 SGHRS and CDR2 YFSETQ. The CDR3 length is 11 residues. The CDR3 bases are TGCGCCAGCAGCTTTGGGGCTGAAGCTTTCTTT. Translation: CASSFGAEAFF.

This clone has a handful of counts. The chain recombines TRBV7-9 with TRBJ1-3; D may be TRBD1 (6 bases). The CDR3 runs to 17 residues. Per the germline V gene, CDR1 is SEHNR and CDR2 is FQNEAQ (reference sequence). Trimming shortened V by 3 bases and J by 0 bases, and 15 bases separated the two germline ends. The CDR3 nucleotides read TGTGCCAGCAGCTTCGCGCCGGGGACAAGCTCTGGAAACACCATATATTTT. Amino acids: CASSFAPGTSSGNTIYF.

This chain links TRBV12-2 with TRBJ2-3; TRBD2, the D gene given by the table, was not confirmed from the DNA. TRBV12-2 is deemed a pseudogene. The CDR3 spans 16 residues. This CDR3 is CASRLETGFVTDTQYF. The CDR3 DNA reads TGTGCAAGTCGCTTAGAAACGGGGTTTGTCACAGATACGCAGTATTTT.

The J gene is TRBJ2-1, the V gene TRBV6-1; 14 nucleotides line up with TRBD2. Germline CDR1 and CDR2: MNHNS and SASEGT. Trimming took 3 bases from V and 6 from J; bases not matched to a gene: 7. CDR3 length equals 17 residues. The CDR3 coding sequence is TGTGCCAGCAGTGAGTGGACTAGCGGGGGGAACCCCAATGAGCAGTTCTTC. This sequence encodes CASSEWTSGGNPNEQFF.

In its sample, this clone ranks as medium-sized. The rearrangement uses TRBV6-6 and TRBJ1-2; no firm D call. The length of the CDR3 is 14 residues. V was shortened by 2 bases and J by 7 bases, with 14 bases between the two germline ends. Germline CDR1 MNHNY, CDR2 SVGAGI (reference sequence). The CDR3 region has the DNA TGTGCCAGCAGTTACCTAGGCTCGGAGGCTGGCTACACCTTC. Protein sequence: CASSYLGSEAGYTF.

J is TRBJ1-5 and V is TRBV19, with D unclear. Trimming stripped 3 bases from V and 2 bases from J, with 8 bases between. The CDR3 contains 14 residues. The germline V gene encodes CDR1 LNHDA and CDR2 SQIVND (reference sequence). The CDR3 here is CASSILQGNQPQHF. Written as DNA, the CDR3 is TGTGCCAGTAGTATCCTCCAGGGCAATCAGCCCCAGCATTTT.

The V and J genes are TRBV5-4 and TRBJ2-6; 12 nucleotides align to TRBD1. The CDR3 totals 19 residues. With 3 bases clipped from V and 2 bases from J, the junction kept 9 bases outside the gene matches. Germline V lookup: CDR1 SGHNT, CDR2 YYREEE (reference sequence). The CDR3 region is CASSSPLGQGATGANVLTF. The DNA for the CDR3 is TGTGCCAGCAGCTCTCCCTTGGGACAGGGGGCCACTGGGGCCAACGTCCTGACTTTC.

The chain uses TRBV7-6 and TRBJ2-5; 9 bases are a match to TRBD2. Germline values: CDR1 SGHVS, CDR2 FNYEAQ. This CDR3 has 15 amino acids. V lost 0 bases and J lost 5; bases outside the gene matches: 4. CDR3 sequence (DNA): TGTGCCAGCAGCTTAGCTGCGGGGGGGCGGGAGACCCAGTACTTC. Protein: CASSLAAGGRETQYF.

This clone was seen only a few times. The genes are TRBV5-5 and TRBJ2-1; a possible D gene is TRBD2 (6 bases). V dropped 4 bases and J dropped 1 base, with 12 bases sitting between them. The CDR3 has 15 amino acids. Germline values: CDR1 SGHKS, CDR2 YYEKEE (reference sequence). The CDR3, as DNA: TGTGCCAGCAGCGGGGAGGATACTTCCTACAATGAGCAGTTCTTC. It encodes CASSGEDTSYNEQFF. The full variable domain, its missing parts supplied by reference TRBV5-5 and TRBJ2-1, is DAGVTQSPTHLIKTRGQQVTLRCSPISGHKSVSWYQQVLGQGPQFIFQYYEKEERGRGNFPDRFSARQFPNYSSELNVNALLLGDSALYLCASSGEDTSYNEQFFGPGTRLTVL.

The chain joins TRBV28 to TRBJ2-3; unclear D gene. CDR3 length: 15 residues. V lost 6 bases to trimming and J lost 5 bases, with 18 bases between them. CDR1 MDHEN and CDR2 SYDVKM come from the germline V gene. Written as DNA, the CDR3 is TGTGCCAGCAGAGCCCTAGGTGGGCCCCTAGATACGCAGTATTTT. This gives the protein CASRALGGPLDTQYF.

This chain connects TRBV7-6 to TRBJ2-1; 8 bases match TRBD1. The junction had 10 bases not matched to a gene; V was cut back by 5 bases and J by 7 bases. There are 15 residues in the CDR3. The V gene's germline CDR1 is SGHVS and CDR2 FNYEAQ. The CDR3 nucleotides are TGTGCCAGCAGCGACCGGACAGGGAAAATAAATGAGCAGTTCTTC. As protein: CASSDRTGKINEQFF.

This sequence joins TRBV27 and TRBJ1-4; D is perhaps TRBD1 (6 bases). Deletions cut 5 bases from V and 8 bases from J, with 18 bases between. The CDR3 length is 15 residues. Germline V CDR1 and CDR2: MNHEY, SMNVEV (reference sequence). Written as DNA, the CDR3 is TGTGCCAGCAGTGCCGGGACACTGGAGGGCGAAAAACTGTTTTTT. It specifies CASSAGTLEGEKLFF.

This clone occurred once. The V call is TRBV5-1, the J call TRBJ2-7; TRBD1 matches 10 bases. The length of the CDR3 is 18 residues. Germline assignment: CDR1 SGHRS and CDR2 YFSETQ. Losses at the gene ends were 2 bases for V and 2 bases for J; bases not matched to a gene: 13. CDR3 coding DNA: TGCGCCAGCAGCTTAGACTTTAGAAAGGGACAGGGGCCCTACGAGCAGTACTTC. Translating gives CASSLDFRKGQGPYEQYF.

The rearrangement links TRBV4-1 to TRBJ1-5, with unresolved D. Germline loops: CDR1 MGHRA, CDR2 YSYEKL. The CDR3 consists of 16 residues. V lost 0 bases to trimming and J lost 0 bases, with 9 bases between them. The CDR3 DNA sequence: TGCGCCAGCAGCCAAGATCAACCGGGTAGCAATCAGCCCCAGCATTTT. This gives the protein CASSQDQPGSNQPQHF.

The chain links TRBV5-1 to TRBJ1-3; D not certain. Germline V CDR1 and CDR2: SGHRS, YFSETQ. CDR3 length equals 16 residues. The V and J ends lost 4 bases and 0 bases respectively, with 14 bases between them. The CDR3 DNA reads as TGCGCCAGCAGCGGACTTGGACCCCGCTCTGGAAACACCATATATTTT. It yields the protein CASSGLGPRSGNTIYF.

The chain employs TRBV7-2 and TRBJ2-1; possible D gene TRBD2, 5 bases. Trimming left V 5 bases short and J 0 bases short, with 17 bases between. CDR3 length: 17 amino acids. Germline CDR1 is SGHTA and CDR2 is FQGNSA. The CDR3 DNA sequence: TGTGCCAGCAGCCCCCCCCCGGGGTTTGTCTCCTACAATGAGCAGTTCTTC. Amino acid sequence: CASSPPPGFVSYNEQFF.

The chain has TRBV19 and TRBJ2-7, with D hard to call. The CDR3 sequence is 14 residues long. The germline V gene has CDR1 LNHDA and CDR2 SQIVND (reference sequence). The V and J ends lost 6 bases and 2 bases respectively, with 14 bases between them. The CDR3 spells CASSPLAATYEQYF. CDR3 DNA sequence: TGTGCCAGTAGCCCCCTTGCAGCTACCTACGAGCAGTACTTC.